A selection of T cell receptor beta chains follows, all from one sample in a study of T cells after yellow fever vaccination. One entry per CDR3 protein results from TCRdb running MiXCR on the 5' RACE reads. The repertoire holds about 57,000 distinct CDR3 sequences, with 6% to 7.5% as singletons. Sequences were derived from CD8+ T cells sorted from PBMCs, sampled 15 days after the yellow fever booster vaccination. The receptors stem from a young man who received the YFV17D yellow fever vaccine. Both conserved end residues are part of each CDR3. The order of the fields is J gene, V gene, clone size, D gene, CDR3 DNA, CDR3 protein. The D gene is left open where the match is weak. Size values are once, few and many counts, or a class for expanded clones, and some rows have none.

TRBJ2-5 | TRBV10-3 | many | . | TGTGCCATCAGTGAGGGACATGGGGAGACCCAGTACTTC | CAISEGHGETQYF
TRBJ2-1 | TRBV21-1 | many | . | TGTGCCAGCAGGCCCAGCAATGAGCAGTTCTTC | CASRPSNEQFF
TRBJ2-5 | TRBV5-1 | many | . | TGCGCCAGCAGCTTGGCTATCGGAGGCGCACAAGAGACCCAGTACTTC | CASSLAIGGAQETQYF
TRBJ2-7 | TRBV4-3 | many | TRBD1 | TGCGCCAGCAGCCATTCCGGGACAGGGGACTACGAGCAGTACTTC | CASSHSGTGDYEQYF
TRBJ2-2 | TRBV28 | many | . | TGTGCCAGCAGTTCCCGAGGGGTTGACTTGTTCGGGGAGCTGTTTTTT | CASSSRGVDLFGELFF
TRBJ2-2 | TRBV7-9 | many | . | TGTGCCAGCCCCCGGGGGGGGGAGCTGTTTTTT | CASPRGGELFF
TRBJ2-3 | TRBV29-1 | many | . | TGCAGCGTTGTGGTCAGGGAGATGACAGATACGCAGTATTTT | CSVVVREMTDTQYF
TRBJ2-1 | TRBV7-2 | . | . | TGTGCCAGCAGCCAGCCTGCCAATGAGCAGTTCTTC | CASSQPANEQFF
TRBJ2-7 | TRBV7-9 | many | TRBD1 | TGTGCCAGCAACTCGGCCCGGGACAGCTCCTACGAGCAGTACTTC | CASNSARDSSYEQYF
TRBJ2-3 | TRBV9 | many | . | TGTGCCAGCAGCGTAGCTCTTGTTGCTTGGGGGACAGATACGCAGTATTTT | CASSVALVAWGTDTQYF
TRBJ2-1 | TRBV19 | many | . | TGTGCCAGTAGTGCGTATAGGGATGAGCAGTTCTTC | CASSAYRDEQFF
TRBJ1-2 | TRBV7-9 | large | . | TGTGCCAGCAGCTTCGGACGGGATTATGGCTACACCTTC | CASSFGRDYGYTF
TRBJ2-7 | TRBV20-1 | many | TRBD1 | TGCAGTGCTAACCTCCGGGACAGGGGGCGCGGCGAGCAGTACTTC | CSANLRDRGRGEQYF
TRBJ2-7 | TRBV15 | few | TRBD2 | TGTGCCACCAGCAGGGTAGCGGGGAGTCCGCTACAGTACTTC | CATSRVAGSPLQYF
TRBJ2-2 | TRBV28 | many | TRBD1 | TGTGCCAGCAGTTTACTGACAGGGCCCGGGGAGCTGTTTTTT | CASSLLTGPGELFF
TRBJ2-5 | TRBV7-9 | many | . | TGTGCCAGCAGCTCTTACCATAATACCGAGACCCAGTACTTC | CASSSYHNTETQYF
TRBJ2-7 | TRBV6-5 | . | . | TGTGCCAGTGAGGGGAGCCCAGGCGAGCAGTACTTC | CASEGSPGEQYF
TRBJ2-6 | TRBV12-3/TRBV12-4 | . | . | TGTGCCAGTCAGGGCTCTGGGGCCAACGTCCTGACTTTC | CASQGSGANVLTF
TRBJ2-1 | TRBV12-3/TRBV12-4 | many | TRBD1 | TGTGCCAGCAGTATCGTCACAGGGGACCCTTACAATGAGCAGTTCTTC | CASSIVTGDPYNEQFF
TRBJ1-1 | TRBV6-5 | many | . | TGTGCCAGCAGTTACTCAGTGGGAGCCGACGGAATGAACACTGAAGCTTTCTTT | CASSYSVGADGMNTEAFF
TRBJ1-6 | TRBV9 | many | . | TGTGCCAGCAGCTCCGGGACCCCAAATTCACCCCTCCACTTT | CASSSGTPNSPLHF
TRBJ2-2 | TRBV11-2 | . | TRBD2 | TGTGCCAGCAGCTTAGAGGCGGGGACTAGCGGGAGGGTAGGCGGGGAGCTGTTTTTT | CASSLEAGTSGRVGGELFF
TRBJ2-5 | TRBV11-2 | many | TRBD1 | TGTGCCAGCAGCTCCATAACCGCAATATTGGGACAGCTACAAGAGACCCAGTACTTC | CASSSITAILGQLQETQYF
TRBJ2-1 | TRBV6-5 | many | . | TGTGCCAGCAGCATTCTACCCGGGACACCGAATGAGCAGTTCTTC | CASSILPGTPNEQFF
TRBJ2-7 | TRBV11-2 | many | TRBD2 | TGTGCCAGCAGCGGGGCCCTAGCGGGAGTAGGCTACGAGCAGTACTTC | CASSGALAGVGYEQYF
TRBJ2-5 | TRBV12-3/TRBV12-4 | . | TRBD2 | TGTGCCAGCAGTTTTTTGGCTAGCGGCCAAGAGACCCAGTACTTC | CASSFLASGQETQYF
TRBJ2-1 | TRBV12-3/TRBV12-4 | many | . | TGTGCCAGCAGCCAGTATGGCCCCACATATGAGCAGTTCTTC | CASSQYGPTYEQFF
TRBJ1-1 | TRBV6-1 | many | TRBD1 | TGTGCCAGCAGACAGGGGGGCGCCGGCACTGAAGCTTTCTTT | CASRQGGAGTEAFF